This TCR beta chain is drawn from a study of cytomegalovirus exposure and HLA in healthy donors. For the study at large: In an early release, HLA-typed donors contributed tens of millions of unique TCR sequences. Findings of the study overall: Links to common viral pathogens appeared, in a later analysis, for several of the most significant clusters. Across HLA loci, a later analysis found differing TCR association rates, with DRB1 most and HLA-C fewest. Some V segments, TRBV6-2 and TRBV6-3 among them, were indistinguishable and were therefore excluded.

On this clone itself: The antigen remains undetermined.

The germline gives CDR1 MDHEN, CDR2 SYDVKM. The CDR3 length is 15 residues. Trimming at V came to 4 bases and at J to 1 base, leaving 2 bases not matched to a gene. 13 Jbeta primers and 60 Vbeta primers were used for the PCR. Measured with immunoSEQ multiplex PCR; TCRdb has only the in-frame clones, and not every one. The repertoire consists of roughly 180,000 clones, with roughly 80% occurring once and the leading ten covering 1.5%. The sequence was collected from a man aged 35 to 55 in good health and CMV-seronegative. The V and J genes are TRBV28 and TRBJ2-3; TRBD1 matches 10 bases. Source material: PBMCs. Here the CDR3 reads CASSSTGGGTDTQYF. CDR3 nucleotides: TGTGCCAGCAGTTCGACAGGGGGCGGCACAGATACGCAGTATTTT.